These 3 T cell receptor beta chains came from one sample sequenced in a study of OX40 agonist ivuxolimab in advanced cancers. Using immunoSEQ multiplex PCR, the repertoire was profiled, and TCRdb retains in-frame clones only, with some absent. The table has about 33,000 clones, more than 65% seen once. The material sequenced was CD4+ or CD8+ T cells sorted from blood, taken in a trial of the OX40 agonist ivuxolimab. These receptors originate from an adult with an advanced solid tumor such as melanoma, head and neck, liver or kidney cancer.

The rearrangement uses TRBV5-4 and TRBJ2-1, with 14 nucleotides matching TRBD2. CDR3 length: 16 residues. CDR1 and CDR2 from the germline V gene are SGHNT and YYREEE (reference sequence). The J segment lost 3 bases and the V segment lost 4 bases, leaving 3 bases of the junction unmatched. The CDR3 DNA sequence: TGTGCCAGCAGCCGGACTAGCGGGGGGATCTACAATGAGCAGTTCTTC. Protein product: CASSRTSGGIYNEQFF.

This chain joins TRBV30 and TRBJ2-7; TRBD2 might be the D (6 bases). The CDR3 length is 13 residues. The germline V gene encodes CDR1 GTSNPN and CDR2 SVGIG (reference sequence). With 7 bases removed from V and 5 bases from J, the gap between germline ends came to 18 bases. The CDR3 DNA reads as TGTGCCTCAGACGGGGGTCTTCTCAACGAGCAGTACTTC. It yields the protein CASDGGLLNEQYF.

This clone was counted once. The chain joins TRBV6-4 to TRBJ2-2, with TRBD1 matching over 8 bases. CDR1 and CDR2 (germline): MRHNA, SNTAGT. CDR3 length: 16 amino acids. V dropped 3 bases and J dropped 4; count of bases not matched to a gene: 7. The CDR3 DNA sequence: TGTGCCAGCAGTGAAGGGGGACAGGACGTCACCGGGGAGCTGTTTTTT. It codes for CASSEGGQDVTGELFF.